This T cell receptor (beta chain) was captured in a study of T cells in Graves' hyperthyroidism and ophthalmopathy. On the study more broadly: Staff took peripheral blood when the initial diagnosis was made, before any treatment began. Whole-study results and caveats: Peripheral blood also featured most of the thyroid clonotypes expanded above 0.001. Ophthalmopathy and stable hyperthyroidism were told apart by a 13 V-J model.

Template material for amplifying TCR beta CDR3 regions consisted of RNA transcripts. With the HTBI primer set, the TCR CDR3 went through a first round of RT-PCR. TCRdb reprocessed the multiplex PCR reads with MiXCR, giving one entry per CDR3 protein. The sample yields more than 500,000 distinct CDR3 sequences, more than 15% seen once. The CDR3 covers 13 residues. Trimming pared 5 bases from V and 3 bases from J, leaving 13 bases between. Germline V gene data show CDR1 as SQVTM and CDR2 as ANQGSEA. About this clonotype itself: Antigen unknown.

The specimen sequenced was blood. This receptor was taken from a young woman with Graves' ophthalmopathy. This chain uses TRBV29-1 with TRBJ2-5, with D possibly being TRBD1 (5 bases). For the CDR3, the DNA is TGCAGCGTTTGGGCAGGGAAGAAAGAGACCCAGTACTTC. Translation: CSVWAGKKETQYF. The variable domain in full, completed from reference TRBV29-1 and TRBJ2-5, reads SAVISQKPSRDICQRGTSLTIQCQVDSQVTMMFWYRQQPGQSLTLIATANQGSEATYESGFVIDKFPISRPNLTFSTLTVSNMSPEDSSIYLCSVWAGKKETQYFGPGTRLLVL.